At least ten counts were recorded for the clone carrying this T cell receptor (beta chain). Its specificity is unknown. The germline V and J ends were trimmed by 10 bases and 4 bases, with 8 bases remaining between them. This CDR3 has 11 residues. The V gene's germline CDR1 is LNHDA and CDR2 SQIVND (reference sequence). For sequencing, patients were chosen who had shown expansion of CD8+CD57+ cells by flow cytometry. The cohort consisted entirely of patients having severe acquired aplastic anemia. These data originate in a study of CD8+CD57+ T cells in acquired aplastic anemia. Background on the study: Sorting CD4+ and CD8+ cells gave DNA averaging about 3.2 ug.

General observations from the study: No significant patient-versus-control difference appeared in CD8+ Simpson's diversity. Overlap between patients and controls comprised twenty-nine CD8+ CDR3 sequences.

Investigators profiled TCR beta VDJ and CDR3 from genomic DNA template. TCRdb fed the reads into MiXCR, producing one record per CDR3 protein. The data show 150,000 to 200,000 distinct CDR3 sequences, approximately 48% seen once. The source is a human donor with aplastic anemia. The sample was sorted CD4+, CD8+, or CD8+CD57+ T cells (not recorded which) from PBMCs. The chain couples TRBV19 to TRBJ2-1; D gene uncertain. CDR3 DNA: TGTGCCACCGAATTATACAATGAGCAGTTCTTC. Protein: CATELYNEQFF.